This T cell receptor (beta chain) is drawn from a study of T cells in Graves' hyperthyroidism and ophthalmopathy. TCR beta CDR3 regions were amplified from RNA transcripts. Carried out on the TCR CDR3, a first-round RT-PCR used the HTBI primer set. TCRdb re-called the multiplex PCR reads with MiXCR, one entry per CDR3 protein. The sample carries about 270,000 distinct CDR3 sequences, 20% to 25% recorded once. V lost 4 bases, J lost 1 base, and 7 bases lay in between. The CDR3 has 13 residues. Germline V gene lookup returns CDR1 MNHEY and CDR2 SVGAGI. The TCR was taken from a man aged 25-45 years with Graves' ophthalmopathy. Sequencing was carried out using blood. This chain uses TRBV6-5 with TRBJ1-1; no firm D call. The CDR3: CASSWETNTEAFF. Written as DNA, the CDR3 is TGTGCCAGCAGTTGGGAGACGAACACTGAAGCTTTCTTT.